The 28 T cell receptor beta chains given below trace back to one sample, sequenced in a study of cytomegalovirus exposure and HLA in healthy donors. 13 Jbeta primers and 60 Vbeta primers were used for the PCR. Libraries were prepared by immunoSEQ multiplex PCR; TCRdb keeps only in-frame clonotypes and omits some of them. The data hold over 150,000 clones, with around 68% observed a single time. Sequences were obtained from PBMCs. These receptors all stem from a man aged 25-40 years in good health and CMV-seronegative.

The chain is built from TRBV5-1 and TRBJ1-1; TRBD1 is a possible D gene (5 bases). The CDR3 sequence is 14 residues long. Germline V lookup: CDR1 SGHRS, CDR2 YFSETQ. Trimming stripped 4 bases from V and 2 bases from J, with 12 bases between. Here the CDR3 DNA reads TGCGCCAGCAGCCCCTTACAGGCCAACACTGAAGCTTTCTTT. Amino acids: CASSPLQANTEAFF.

This chain links TRBV30 with TRBJ1-1; 7 nucleotides match TRBD1. The ends lost 5 bases at V and 11 bases at J; junction bases unmatched: 14. Germline values: CDR1 GTSNPN, CDR2 SVGIG (reference sequence). There are 13 residues in the CDR3. In nucleotides, the CDR3 is TGTGCCTGGGGAACAACAGGGGTGGGGGACGCTTTCTTT. Its translation: CAWGTTGVGDAFF.

This clone was counted between two and nine times. The chain is built from TRBV29-1 and TRBJ1-2; no firm D call. V lost 7 bases to trimming and J lost 4 bases, with 16 bases between them. Germline assignment: CDR1 SQVTM and CDR2 ANQGSEA. CDR3 size: 13 residues. DNA for the CDR3: TGCAGCGCCCGGAGTGCCGATACCTATGGCTACACCTTC. As protein: CSARSADTYGYTF.

The chain links TRBV6-1 to TRBJ1-1; 8 nucleotides match TRBD1. The V gene end was trimmed by 6 bases and the J gene end by 0 bases; junction bases not matched to a gene: 3. Per the germline V gene, CDR1 is MNHNS and CDR2 is SASEGT. This CDR3 has 14 amino acids. The chain's CDR3 is CASSPTGVNTEAFF. The DNA of the CDR3 is TGTGCCAGCAGCCCGACAGGGGTGAACACTGAAGCTTTCTTT.

This clone showed up just once. The chain joins TRBV30 to TRBJ2-7, with a possible D match to TRBD2 (6 bases). The CDR3 contains 13 residues. CDR1 and CDR2 (germline): GTSNPN, SVGIG (reference sequence). The V end lost 0 bases, the J end lost 6 bases, and 12 bases lay between the germline ends. As DNA, the CDR3 is TGTGCCTGGAGTGTATGGGGGGACTCCGAGCAGTACTTC. This encodes CAWSVWGDSEQYF.

The genes are TRBV6-5 and TRBJ2-2; TRBD2 matches 9 bases. From germline, CDR1 is MNHEY and CDR2 SVGAGI. The CDR3 has 15 amino acids. J gave up 7 bases and V 5 bases, and 8 bases lay outside the gene matches. In nucleotides, the CDR3 is TGTGCCAGCAGTGACTGGCGGGGGGGGCACGGGGAGCTGTTTTTT. Protein sequence: CASSDWRGGHGELFF.

This clone was seen a single time. This chain joins TRBV6-1 and TRBJ2-3; tentative D call: TRBD2 (5 bases). The CDR3 is 16 amino acids. The ends were cut back, 2 bases at V and 2 bases at J, with 14 bases in the middle. Germline CDR1 is MNHNS and CDR2 is SASEGT. The CDR3 DNA sequence: TGTGCCAGCAGTGAAAGACTGAGGGTCCACACAGATACGCAGTATTTT. Translated: CASSERLRVHTDTQYF.

The chain employs TRBV5-6 and TRBJ2-2; the D gene is possibly TRBD1 (6 bases). Germline V gene data show CDR1 as SGHDT and CDR2 as YYEEEE. V was cut by 4 bases and J by 1 base, with 11 bases left in between. The CDR3 sequence is 15 residues long. CDR3 sequence reads: CASSRRGRNTGELFF. The CDR3 DNA sequence: TGTGCCAGCAGCCGCAGGGGCAGGAACACCGGGGAGCTGTTTTTT.

This chain connects TRBV28 to TRBJ2-3; D gene unclear. The CDR3 is 15 amino acids. Deletions cut 3 bases from V and 0 bases from J, with 10 bases between. The germline V gene encodes CDR1 MDHEN and CDR2 SYDVKM. For the CDR3, the DNA is TGTGCCAGCAGTTTCACTTCACCTAGCACAGATACGCAGTATTTT. Its translation is CASSFTSPSTDTQYF. Complete variable domain (other parts from reference TRBV28 and TRBJ2-3): DVKVTQSSRYLVKRTGEKVFLECVQDMDHENMFWYRQDPGLGLRLIYFSYDVKMKEKGDIPEGYSVSREKKERFSLILESASTNQTSMYLCASSFTSPSTDTQYFGPGTRLTVL.

V usage is TRBV7-9 and J usage is TRBJ1-1; D is possibly TRBD1 (5 bases). The germline gives CDR1 SEHNR, CDR2 FQNEAQ (reference sequence). The CDR3 consists of 15 residues. Trimming removed 7 bases at V and 4 bases at J, with 19 bases between. Written as DNA, the CDR3 is TGTGCCAGCACCACCGGCGTGGGCGGGGGCACTGAAGCTTTCTTT. This sequence encodes CASTTGVGGGTEAFF.

This sequence joins TRBV11-3 and TRBJ2-2; 8 bases are a match to TRBD1. The CDR3 has 17 amino acids. Per germline, CDR1 SGHNT and CDR2 YENEEA. V was pared by 5 bases and J by 7 bases, with 15 bases of the junction left unmatched. The CDR3 DNA sequence: TGTGCCAGCAGCCCGACGACAGGGGCGCAAAGTAACGGGGAGCTGTTTTTT. Amino acid sequence: CASSPTTGAQSNGELFF.

The J gene is TRBJ2-7, the V gene TRBV5-1; TRBD1 matches 10 bases. Trimming at V came to 4 bases and at J to 7 bases, leaving 8 bases not matched to a gene. The CDR3 spans 14 residues. Per the germline V gene, CDR1 is SGHRS and CDR2 is YFSETQ. This CDR3 is CASSTTGGPGEQYF. DNA of the CDR3: TGCGCCAGCAGCACGACAGGGGGCCCTGGGGAGCAGTACTTC.

The chain links TRBV19 to TRBJ1-2, with D possibly TRBD1 on 6 matching bases. Trimming shortened V by 6 bases and J by 3 bases, and 8 bases separated the two germline ends. Germline CDR1 is LNHDA and CDR2 is SQIVND (reference sequence). The CDR3 has 12 amino acids. DNA of the CDR3: TGTGCCAGTAGGGGACAAGACTATGGCTACACCTTC. It encodes CASRGQDYGYTF. The whole variable domain, remainder taken from reference TRBV19 and TRBJ1-2, is DGGITQSPKYLFRKEGQNVTLSCEQNLNHDAMYWYRQDPGQGLRLIYYSQIVNDFQKGDIAEGYSVSREKKESFPLTVTSAQKNPTAFYLCASRGQDYGYTFGSGTRLTVV.

This sequence joins TRBV5-1 and TRBJ2-2; D is uncertain. V lost 4 bases, J lost 0 bases, and 7 bases lay in between. Germline V CDR1 and CDR2: SGHRS, YFSETQ. The CDR3 contains 14 residues. The CDR3 protein is CASSGQPNTGELFF. CDR3 in DNA: TGCGCCAGCAGCGGGCAGCCGAACACCGGGGAGCTGTTTTTT.

The rearrangement uses TRBV6-5 and TRBJ1-5; unclear D gene. The CDR3 is made up of 13 amino acids. Trimming cost V 6 bases and J 2 bases, with 8 bases left between them. The germline CDR1 and CDR2 sequences are MNHEY and SVGAGI. The CDR3 protein is CASRREGNQPQHF. CDR3 bases: TGTGCCAGCAGGAGGGAGGGCAATCAGCCCCAGCATTTT.

The chain joins TRBV6-5 to TRBJ2-3; possible D gene TRBD2, 5 bases. Germline V gives CDR1 MNHEY, CDR2 SVGAGI. Trimming pared 7 bases from V and 3 bases from J, leaving 17 bases between. The CDR3 extends over 15 amino acids. The CDR3 DNA is TGTGCCAGCACCACACGGGCGGGCGCGACAGATACGCAGTATTTT. It yields the protein CASTTRAGATDTQYF.

This sequence joins TRBV7-9 and TRBJ2-5; D is perhaps TRBD2 (6 bases). The CDR3 consists of 16 residues. V shed 6 bases and J shed 5 bases, with 22 bases lying between them. Germline V CDR1 and CDR2: SEHNR, FQNEAQ (reference sequence). The CDR3 DNA sequence: TGTGCCAGCAGTTCACCCGGGACTTCAAAGACTGAGACCCAGTACTTC. Translated, it gives CASSSPGTSKTETQYF.

The J gene is TRBJ1-1, the V gene TRBV30, with D perhaps matching TRBD1 (5 bases). From germline, CDR1 is GTSNPN and CDR2 SVGIG (reference sequence). Trimming pared 4 bases from V and 5 bases from J, leaving 17 bases between. There are 14 residues in the CDR3. The CDR3 DNA follows: TGTGCCTGGACTCTTCAGGGAATTAGAACTGAAGCTTTCTTT. Its translation: CAWTLQGIRTEAFF.

This clone appeared a few times. The genes are TRBV7-2 and TRBJ1-1; D is unresolved. Germline V gene lookup returns CDR1 SGHTA and CDR2 FQGNSA. This CDR3 is 14 amino acids long. V was pared by 2 bases and J by 0 bases, with 7 bases between. The CDR3 is CASSLPGLNTEAFF. The CDR3 region has the DNA TGTGCCAGCAGCTTACCGGGGTTGAACACTGAAGCTTTCTTT.

In this sample, this clone turned up a few times. The J gene is TRBJ1-1, the V gene TRBV4-3; maybe TRBD1 (6 bases). Trimming shortened V by 3 bases and J by 2 bases, and 7 bases separated the two germline ends. There are 13 residues in the CDR3. Germline-derived CDR1 and CDR2 are LGHNA and YSLEER. The CDR3 region has the DNA TGCGCCAGCAGCCAGGACAGCAACACTGAAGCTTTCTTT. It is translated as CASSQDSNTEAFF.

V usage is TRBV29-1 and J usage is TRBJ2-1; 9 nucleotides line up with TRBD1. In germline, CDR1 is SQVTM, CDR2 ANQGSEA. The length of the CDR3 is 13 residues. Trimming took 7 bases from V and 2 from J; bases not matched to a gene: 3. CDR3 nucleotides: TGCAGCGGCACAGGGGGCCCCTACAATGAGCAGTTCTTC. Its translation: CSGTGGPYNEQFF.

CDR3 DNA sequence: TGCGCCAGCAGCCAAGGTGGACTCGAGAGGTACTTC. Translation: CASSQGGLERYF. The chain joins TRBV4-1 to TRBJ2-7, with D possibly being TRBD2 (5 bases). V was trimmed by 1 base and J by 12 bases, leaving 13 bases between them. This CDR3 region has 12 residues. Germline-derived CDR1 and CDR2 are MGHRA and YSYEKL.

The gene calls are TRBV2 and TRBJ2-7; 9 nucleotides match TRBD1. The CDR3 extends over 13 amino acids. The germline gives CDR1 SNHLY, CDR2 FYNNEI. Trimming removed 7 bases from V and 5 bases from J; junction bases left unmatched: 6. In DNA, the CDR3 is TGTGCCAGCACGGGACAGGGTCGAGACGAGCAGTACTTC. This encodes CASTGQGRDEQYF.

The J gene is TRBJ2-3, the V gene TRBV6-5; D not certain. This CDR3 contains 13 residues. Trimming shortened V by 8 bases and J by 5 bases, and 14 bases separated the two germline ends. From germline, CDR1 is MNHEY and CDR2 SVGAGI. The CDR3 protein is CASARVFGDTQYF. In DNA form, the CDR3 reads TGTGCCAGCGCCCGGGTCTTCGGAGATACGCAGTATTTT.

V usage is TRBV7-3 and J usage is TRBJ2-3, with 8 bases identical to TRBD2. With V trimmed by 4 bases and J by 6 bases, 12 bases remained unmatched. CDR1 is SGHTA, CDR2 FQGTGA, per germline. The CDR3 spans 16 residues. The CDR3 DNA reads TGTGCCAGCAGCTCCGGCTTAGCGGGAATTTCGGATACGCAGTATTTT. It yields the protein CASSSGLAGISDTQYF.

The CDR3 sequence: CASSLSSGDNSPLHF. The CDR3 DNA is TGTGCCAGCAGTTTATCGTCCGGGGATAATTCACCCCTCCACTTT. The chain carries TRBV28 and TRBJ1-6; no clear D. The CDR3 covers 15 residues. The germline V gene has CDR1 MDHEN and CDR2 SYDVKM. V lost 1 base and J lost 5, with 9 bases in between.

V and J are TRBV19 and TRBJ1-5, with a weak D call TRBD1 (6 bases). V was shortened by 4 bases and J by 0 bases, with 19 bases between the two germline ends. This CDR3 has 18 residues. The germline gives CDR1 LNHDA, CDR2 SQIVND (reference sequence). The CDR3 sequence is CASSTGVPLDYSNQPQHF. Here the CDR3 DNA reads TGTGCCAGTAGTACAGGGGTCCCCCTCGATTATAGCAATCAGCCCCAGCATTTT.

This clone was counted a few times. The chain uses TRBV5-1 and TRBJ1-1, with D unresolved. The CDR3 spans 15 residues. Trimming pared 0 bases from V and 6 bases from J, leaving 15 bases between. The germline gives CDR1 SGHRS, CDR2 YFSETQ. CDR3 coding DNA: TGCGCCAGCAGCTTGGCCCCCGAGGGAGCCCCTGAAGCTTTCTTT. Translation gives CASSLAPEGAPEAFF.